The present entry profiles one T cell receptor (beta chain) with its context. The antigen is undetermined. Germline CDR1 is MNHNS and CDR2 is SASEGT. V shed 6 bases and J shed 3 bases, with 9 bases lying between them. The CDR3 is 12 amino acids. This table comes from immunoSEQ multiplex PCR, and its TCRdb copy is limited to in-frame clones, with some not included. The table shows under 75,000 clones, with around 81% occurring only once. The data are from a study of OX40 agonist ivuxolimab in advanced cancers. Study findings and constraints: Blood T cells, both CD4+ and CD8+, expanded clonally by week 6 at 0.1 to 3.0 mg/kg.

The sequences come from CD4+ or CD8+ T cells sorted from blood, collected in a trial of the OX40 agonist ivuxolimab. The clonotype was recovered from an adult with an advanced solid tumor such as melanoma, head and neck, liver or kidney cancer. This chain uses TRBV6-1 with TRBJ2-7; weak D call: TRBD1 (5 bases). The CDR3 DNA reads as TGTGCCAGCAGGGACACTTTCTACGAGCAGTACTTC. It translates to CASRDTFYEQYF.